These 21 T cell receptor beta chains originate from one sample sequenced in a study of control samples from healthy donors and cancer patients (dated by TCRdb to the early 2020s). The library was produced with the immunoSEQ multiplex PCR assay. The table comes from immuneACCESS by way of TCRdb, which keeps in-frame sequences with V and J called. Part of the clones is missing from these tables; in studies checked, under half for an unresolved V gene and the rest for unknown reasons. The sample profile shows 75,000 to 90,000 clones; approximately 90% of them were found once. Jointly, the top ten make up 7.2% of the sample. What was sequenced was blood. These receptors came from a man aged 45-65 years in good health.

The V gene is TRBV19, the J gene TRBJ1-2; D not certain. The V gene's germline CDR1 is LNHDA and CDR2 SQIVND (reference sequence). V was trimmed by 3 bases and J by 8 bases, leaving 22 bases between them. The CDR3 loop spans 16 amino acids. CDR3 loop: CASSISSGPNLRGYTF. For the CDR3, the DNA is TGTGCCAGTAGTATTTCCTCGGGCCCCAACCTTCGCGGCTACACCTTC.

The V call is TRBV5-6, the J call TRBJ2-5; D unclear. The CDR3 length is 14 residues. The V end lost 4 bases, the J end lost 2 bases, and 12 bases lay between the germline ends. Germline assignment: CDR1 SGHDT and CDR2 YYEEEE. CDR3 protein: CASSPSRFQETQYF. The CDR3 DNA reads TGTGCCAGCAGCCCATCGCGGTTTCAAGAGACCCAGTACTTC.

The rearrangement uses TRBV21-1 and TRBJ2-2; TRBD2 reflects the table's D call only, with no check against the DNA. TRBV21-1 is noted as a pseudogene. The CDR3 runs to 17 residues. The CDR3 region has the DNA TGTGCCAGCAGCAAACTAGCGGGGGGCACTAACACCGGGGAGCTGTTTTTT. Encoded protein: CASSKLAGGTNTGELFF.

This clone came up once. V gene TRBV5-4 combines with J gene TRBJ1-2, with TRBD1 matching 9 bases. With 4 bases clipped from V and 4 bases from J, the junction kept 20 bases outside the gene matches. This CDR3 spans 19 amino acids. The germline CDR1 and CDR2 sequences are SGHNT and YYREEE (reference sequence). The chain's CDR3 is CASSQNLGTGSYRGYGYTF. The CDR3 DNA reads as TGTGCCAGCAGCCAAAACCTCGGGACAGGGTCCTACAGGGGCTATGGCTACACCTTC.

The gene calls are TRBV5-1 and TRBJ2-7; TRBD1 aligns across 8 bases. Germline CDR1 is SGHRS and CDR2 is YFSETQ. The CDR3 is 15 residues long. With 4 bases clipped from V and 4 bases from J, the junction kept 10 bases outside the gene matches. CDR3 amino acids: CASSPAPGDRYEQYF. The CDR3 DNA sequence: TGCGCCAGCAGCCCGGCCCCTGGGGACAGGTACGAGCAGTACTTC.

V usage is TRBV9 and J usage is TRBJ2-7, with D possibly being TRBD2 (6 bases). This CDR3 spans 16 amino acids. Deletions cut 0 bases from V and 1 base from J, with 14 bases between. The germline gives CDR1 SGDLS, CDR2 YYNGEE. Written as DNA, the CDR3 is TGTGCCAGCAGCGTAGCCGGGAGCCCGGCGTCCTACGAGCAGTACTTC. Residues: CASSVAGSPASYEQYF.

The chain carries TRBV9 and TRBJ1-2, with 8 bases aligning to TRBD1. Germline values: CDR1 SGDLS, CDR2 YYNGEE. Trimming removed 0 bases from V and 3 bases from J; junction bases left unmatched: 7. The CDR3 consists of 16 residues. This CDR3 is CASSVERTGTDYGYTF. CDR3 nucleotides: TGTGCCAGCAGCGTAGAAAGGACAGGGACAGACTATGGCTACACCTTC.

This chain connects TRBV14 to TRBJ2-7; 7 nucleotides align to TRBD2. The CDR3 length is 15 residues. Per the germline V gene, CDR1 is SGHDN and CDR2 is FVKESK. The junction had 10 bases not matched to a gene; V was cut back by 4 bases and J by 4 bases. The CDR3 reads CASSRGGSTGYEQYF. The DNA for the CDR3 is TGTGCCAGCAGCCGGGGGGGTTCCACGGGATACGAGCAGTACTTC.

CDR3 loop: CAWGSLPTDTQYF. Written as DNA, the CDR3 is TGTGCCTGGGGGTCCCTTCCCACAGATACGCAGTATTTT. The chain combines TRBV30 with TRBJ2-3; no firm D call. Trimming shortened V by 5 bases and J by 2 bases, and 11 bases separated the two germline ends. Germline values: CDR1 GTSNPN, CDR2 SVGIG (reference sequence). CDR3 length: 13 amino acids.

The chain recombines TRBV5-1 with TRBJ2-7; possibly TRBD1 for D (5 bases). The CDR3 runs to 16 residues. Germline V CDR1 and CDR2: SGHRS, YFSETQ. Trimming removed 0 bases from V and 3 bases from J, with 16 bases in between. The CDR3 region is CASSLASSGHIYEQYF. DNA of the CDR3: TGCGCCAGCAGCTTGGCCTCTTCTGGACATATCTACGAGCAGTACTTC.

V is TRBV11-2 and J is TRBJ1-4, with D possibly matching TRBD1 (5 bases). Trimming removed 5 bases at V and 7 bases at J, with 17 bases between. This CDR3 has 15 amino acids. CDR1 and CDR2 from the germline V gene are SGHAT and FQNNGV. The CDR3 DNA sequence: TGTGCCAGCAGCCCGGGGCAGGGAGGCGGTGAAAAACTGTTTTTT. It is translated as CASSPGQGGGEKLFF. Variable domain in full (rest from reference TRBV11-2 and TRBJ1-4): EAGVAQSPRYKIIEKRQSVAFWCNPISGHATLYWYQQILGQGPKLLIQFQNNGVVDDSQLPKDRFSAERLKGVDSTLKIQPAKLEDSAVYLCASSPGQGGGEKLFFGSGTQLSVL.

The J gene is TRBJ1-2, the V gene TRBV21-1. TRBV21-1 is a recognized pseudogene. The CDR3 covers 16 residues. The CDR3: CASSAPRGAGHYGYTF. The CDR3 DNA sequence: TGTGCCAGCAGCGCGCCCCGAGGGGCAGGGCACTATGGCTACACCTTC.

This clone came up a few times. The rearrangement joins TRBV27 to TRBJ2-7; D tentatively reads TRBD1 or TRBD2 (5 bases each). The CDR3 length is 12 residues. V was trimmed by 6 bases and J by 4 bases, leaving 10 bases between them. Germline V gene lookup returns CDR1 MNHEY and CDR2 SMNVEV (reference sequence). The DNA of the CDR3 is TGTGCCAGCAGGGGACGGTTGTACGAGCAGTACTTC. Translation: CASRGRLYEQYF.

J is TRBJ1-1 and V is TRBV9; no definite D call. CDR3 length equals 13 residues. V lost 0 bases and J lost 4, with 7 bases in between. Germline CDR1 is SGDLS and CDR2 is YYNGEE. For the CDR3, the DNA is TGTGCCAGCAGCGTAGATCGGGCCACTGAAGCTTTCTTT. Translated, it gives CASSVDRATEAFF.

The gene calls are TRBV5-4 and TRBJ2-3, with TRBD2 matching over 11 bases. The CDR3 runs 18 residues. Germline V lookup: CDR1 SGHNT, CDR2 YYREEE (reference sequence). V dropped 4 bases and J dropped 4; count of bases not matched to a gene: 14. CDR3 sequence reads: CASSDRRGSGGAPDTQYF. The CDR3, as DNA: TGTGCCAGCAGCGACCGGAGAGGTAGCGGGGGGGCCCCAGATACGCAGTATTTT.

V and J are TRBV6-2 or TRBV6-3 and TRBJ2-6; TRBD1 might be the D (5 bases). The germline CDR1 and CDR2 sequences are MNHEY and SVGEGT. The CDR3 covers 18 residues. Trimming left V 2 bases short and J 2 bases short, with 16 bases between. The CDR3 is CASSYVTALWPGANVLTF. The CDR3 nucleotides read TGTGCCAGCAGTTACGTGACAGCTCTTTGGCCTGGGGCCAACGTCCTGACTTTC.

The rearrangement links TRBV25-1 to TRBJ1-6; maybe TRBD1 (6 bases). In germline, CDR1 is MGHDK, CDR2 SYGVNS. The V end lost 5 bases, the J end lost 5 bases, and 13 bases lay between the germline ends. This CDR3 region has 15 residues. Here the CDR3 reads CASSRPGTNNSPLHF. In nucleotides, the CDR3 is TGTGCCAGCAGTAGACCCGGGACAAATAATTCACCCCTCCACTTT. The full variable domain, its missing parts supplied by reference TRBV25-1 and TRBJ1-6, is EADIYQTPRYLVIGTGKKITLECSQTMGHDKMYWYQQDPGMELHLIHYSYGVNSTEKGDLSSESTVSRIRTEHFPLTLESARPSHTSQYLCASSRPGTNNSPLHFGNGTRLTVT.

The CDR3 spells CASSQASGGGNEQFF. The CDR3 DNA follows: TGTGCCAGCAGCCAGGCTAGCGGGGGGGGAAATGAGCAGTTCTTC. The rearrangement links TRBV3-1 (or the pseudogene TRBV3-2) to TRBJ2-1, with 12 nucleotides matching TRBD2. Unmatched junction bases numbered 4, after V lost 3 bases and J lost 7 bases. There are 15 residues in the CDR3. CDR1 LGHDT and CDR2 YNNKEL come from the germline V gene (reference sequence).

This rearrangement joins TRBV24-1 to TRBJ2-5, with D possibly being TRBD1 (6 bases). Trimming cost V 3 bases and J 3 bases, with 13 bases left between them. The CDR3 has 15 residues. CDR1 is KGHDR, CDR2 SFDVKD, per germline. CDR3: CATSDNRDIKETQYF. CDR3 bases: TGTGCCACCAGTGATAACCGGGACATTAAAGAGACCCAGTACTTC.

This chain uses TRBV25-1 with TRBJ1-4, with D uncertain. The germline V gene encodes CDR1 MGHDK and CDR2 SYGVNS. V lost 4 bases and J lost 4, with 19 bases in between. The CDR3 runs to 17 residues. The CDR3 is CASSGARAFVFNEKLFF. CDR3 coding DNA: TGTGCCAGCAGTGGAGCCCGGGCTTTCGTGTTTAATGAAAAACTGTTTTTT.

This sequence joins TRBV4-1 and TRBJ2-4; TRBD1 aligns across 8 bases. The CDR3 sequence is 15 residues long. Germline CDR1 reads MGHRA; CDR2 reads YSYEKL. J lost 8 bases, V lost 0 bases, and 6 bases had no gene match. The CDR3 loop is CASSQDPGGWDIQYF. CDR3 in DNA: TGCGCCAGCAGCCAAGATCCAGGGGGCTGGGACATTCAGTACTTC.